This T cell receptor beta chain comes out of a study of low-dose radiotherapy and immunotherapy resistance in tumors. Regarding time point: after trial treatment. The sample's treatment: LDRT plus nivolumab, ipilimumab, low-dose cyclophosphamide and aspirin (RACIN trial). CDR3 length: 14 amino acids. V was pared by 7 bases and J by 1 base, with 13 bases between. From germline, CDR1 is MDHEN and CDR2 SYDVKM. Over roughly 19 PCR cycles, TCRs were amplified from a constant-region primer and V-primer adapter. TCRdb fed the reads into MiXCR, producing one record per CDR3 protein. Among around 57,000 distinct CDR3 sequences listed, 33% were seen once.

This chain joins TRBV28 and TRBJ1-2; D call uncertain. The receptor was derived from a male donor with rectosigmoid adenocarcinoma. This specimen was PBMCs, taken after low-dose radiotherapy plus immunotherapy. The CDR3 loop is CASTLAGFNYGYTF. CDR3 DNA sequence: TGTGCCAGCACCCTCGCCGGATTTAACTATGGCTACACCTTC.